The 11 T cell receptor beta chains given below trace back to one sample, sequenced in a study of shared clonotypes between healthy human individuals. Data came from immunoSEQ multiplex PCR; TCRdb stores just in-frame clones and leaves some out. This table holds about 820,000 clones, 90% to 95% found once. Naive CD8 cells, CD45RO-negative and positively selected for CCR7, excluded terminally differentiated effector memory CD45RA+ cells. The sample consisted of naive CD8+ T cells sorted from blood. The origin of the receptors is a man aged 25 to 40 in good health.

Notes on this clone: Other DNA sequences in the same sample also yield this CDR3. V gene TRBV2 combines with J gene TRBJ2-7; D not resolved. V lost 4 bases and J lost 0, with 7 bases in between. Germline CDR1 reads SNHLY; CDR2 reads FYNNEI. CDR3 length equals 13 residues. In DNA form, the CDR3 reads TGTGCCAGCAGTGGACCCAGCTCCTACGAGCAGTACTTC. It yields the protein CASSGPSSYEQYF.

This clone appeared a single time. This chain links TRBV7-3 with TRBJ2-3; 9 positions match TRBD2. J lost 4 bases, V lost 3 bases, and 5 bases had no gene match. CDR1 SGHTA and CDR2 FQGTGA come from the germline V gene. The CDR3 has 15 amino acids. The CDR3 nucleotides read TGTGCCAGCAGCTTTATAGCGGGAGCAGCAGATACGCAGTATTTT. It is translated as CASSFIAGAADTQYF.

This clone was picked up one time. The CDR3 spells CSVVLAGGGEQFF. The CDR3 coding sequence is TGCAGCGTTGTCCTAGCGGGAGGGGGTGAGCAGTTCTTC. The rearrangement uses TRBV29-1 and TRBJ2-1; 12 nucleotides match TRBD2. The J segment lost 9 bases and the V segment lost 4 bases, leaving 4 bases of the junction unmatched. This CDR3 region has 13 residues. Germline V gives CDR1 SQVTM, CDR2 ANQGSEA.

The gene calls are TRBV5-5 and TRBJ1-3, with TRBD1 matching 9 bases. V shed 2 bases and J 1 base; nucleotides not matched to a gene: 13. Germline lookup yields CDR1 SGHKS and CDR2 YYEKEE (reference sequence). CDR3 length: 19 amino acids. The CDR3 sequence is CASSLLGTGIGSSGNTIYF. The CDR3 DNA reads as TGTGCCAGCAGCTTACTAGGGACAGGGATCGGATCGTCTGGAAACACCATATATTTT. Based on the CDR3 plus reference TRBV5-5 and TRBJ1-3, the full variable domain is DAGVTQSPTHLIKTRGQQVTLRCSPISGHKSVSWYQQVLGQGPQFIFQYYEKEERGRGNFPDRFSARQFPNYSSELNVNALLLGDSALYLCASSLLGTGIGSSGNTIYFGEGSWLTVV.

The V and J genes are TRBV15 and TRBJ1-4; no firm D call. This CDR3 comprises 15 residues. The V and J ends lost 8 bases and 0 bases respectively, with 13 bases between them. Germline values: CDR1 LNHNV, CDR2 YYDKDF (reference sequence). This chain's CDR3 is CATRARSSTNEKLFF. The CDR3, as DNA: TGTGCCACCCGCGCGCGGAGTTCAACTAATGAAAAACTGTTTTTT.

V is TRBV6-5 and J is TRBJ2-1; D may be TRBD2 (6 bases). Germline CDR1 reads MNHEY; CDR2 reads SVGAGI. This CDR3 is 15 amino acids long. V lost 8 bases and J lost 4, with 18 bases in between. In nucleotides, the CDR3 is TGTGCCAGCTGCGGGGCGGACCCCTCGTACAATGAGCAGTTCTTC. This translates into CASCGADPSYNEQFF.

V and J are TRBV27 and TRBJ2-3; maybe TRBD2 (6 bases). V was clipped by 2 bases and J by 6 bases, with 12 bases between them. Germline V gene sequence: CDR1 MNHEY, CDR2 SMNVEV (reference sequence). This CDR3 is 14 amino acids long. This chain's CDR3 is CASSLDNLADTQYF. CDR3 nucleotides: TGTGCCAGCAGTTTAGACAATCTAGCGGATACGCAGTATTTT.

This chain links TRBV29-1 with TRBJ2-7; 7 bases align to TRBD2. From germline, CDR1 is SQVTM and CDR2 ANQGSEA. Germline trimming cut 1 base from V and 0 bases from J; bases unmatched to any gene: 9. CDR3 length: 16 residues. This CDR3 is CSVEGSRASGSYEQYF. CDR3 DNA sequence: TGCAGCGTTGAAGGTAGCCGGGCTAGCGGCTCCTACGAGCAGTACTTC.

This chain uses TRBV18 with TRBJ2-1; TRBD1 matches at 8 bases. This CDR3 has 14 amino acids. The germline gives CDR1 KGHSH, CDR2 LQKENI. Unmatched junction bases numbered 6, after V lost 4 bases and J lost 7 bases. The CDR3: CASSLTGAGNEQFF. The DNA of the CDR3 is TGTGCCAGCTCACTGACAGGGGCTGGGAATGAGCAGTTCTTC.

The chain recombines TRBV5-5 with TRBJ2-7; 9 bases match TRBD1. This CDR3 spans 16 amino acids. Germline values: CDR1 SGHKS, CDR2 YYEKEE (reference sequence). With V trimmed by 4 bases and J by 4 bases, 12 bases remained unmatched. The CDR3 nucleotides are TGTGCCAGCAGCCTCTCCCCAGACAGGGGGTTTTACGAGCAGTACTTC. It encodes CASSLSPDRGFYEQYF. Full variable domain (rest looked up from reference TRBV5-5 and TRBJ2-7): DAGVTQSPTHLIKTRGQQVTLRCSPISGHKSVSWYQQVLGQGPQFIFQYYEKEERGRGNFPDRFSARQFPNYSSELNVNALLLGDSALYLCASSLSPDRGFYEQYFGPGTRLTVT.

V and J are TRBV7-9 and TRBJ2-3, with D uncertain. Germline V gene sequence: CDR1 SEHNR, CDR2 FQNEAQ (reference sequence). The V gene lost 7 bases and the J gene lost 6 bases, with 11 bases spanning the gap. The CDR3 totals 12 residues. The CDR3 is CASTSGFDTQYF. As DNA, the CDR3 is TGTGCCAGCACCTCAGGTTTTGATACGCAGTATTTT.